This TCR beta chain was sequenced for a study of shared clonotypes between healthy human individuals. For this clone: What it recognizes is unknown. Other nucleotide sequences from this sample produce the same CDR3.

V gave up 0 bases and J gave up 4 bases, with 7 bases separating them. The CDR3 has 13 residues. From germline, CDR1 is SGHRS and CDR2 YFSETQ. Study-level points and caveats: As a rule, naive subsets had a larger estimated richness than memory subsets. Sorted-subset sequencing, rarefaction showed, was incomplete despite large depth. The four-donor shared clonotypes exceeded non-shared clonotypes in generation probability, with non-shared ones scoring lower.

Sequencing was performed with immunoSEQ multiplex PCR; in TCRdb, only in-frame clones are kept and a portion is missing. The table shows about a million clones, with approximately 75% occurring only once. This clonotype was obtained from a man aged 18-30 years in good health. Some clones in this sample may be carry-over from other donors' samples. This chain connects TRBV5-1 to TRBJ1-1; no clear D gene. Sequencing was carried out using memory CD4+ T cells from PBMCs. Subset of the sample: CD45RA-negative fraction. CDR3: CASSLGTATEAFF. CDR3 nucleotides: TGCGCCAGCAGCTTGGGCACGGCCACTGAAGCTTTCTTT.